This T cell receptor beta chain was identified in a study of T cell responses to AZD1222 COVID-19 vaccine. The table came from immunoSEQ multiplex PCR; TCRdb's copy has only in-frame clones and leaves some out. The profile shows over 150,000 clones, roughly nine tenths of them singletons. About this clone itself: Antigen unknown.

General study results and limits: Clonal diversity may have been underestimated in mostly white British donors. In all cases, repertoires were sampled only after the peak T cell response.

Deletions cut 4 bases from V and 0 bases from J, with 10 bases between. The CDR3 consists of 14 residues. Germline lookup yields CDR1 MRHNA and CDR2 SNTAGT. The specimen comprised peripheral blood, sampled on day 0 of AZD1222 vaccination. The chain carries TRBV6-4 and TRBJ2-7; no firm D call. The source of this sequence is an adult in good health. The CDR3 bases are TGTGCCAGCAGTGCTCATCGGATCTCCTACGAGCAGTACTTC. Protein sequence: CASSAHRISYEQYF.